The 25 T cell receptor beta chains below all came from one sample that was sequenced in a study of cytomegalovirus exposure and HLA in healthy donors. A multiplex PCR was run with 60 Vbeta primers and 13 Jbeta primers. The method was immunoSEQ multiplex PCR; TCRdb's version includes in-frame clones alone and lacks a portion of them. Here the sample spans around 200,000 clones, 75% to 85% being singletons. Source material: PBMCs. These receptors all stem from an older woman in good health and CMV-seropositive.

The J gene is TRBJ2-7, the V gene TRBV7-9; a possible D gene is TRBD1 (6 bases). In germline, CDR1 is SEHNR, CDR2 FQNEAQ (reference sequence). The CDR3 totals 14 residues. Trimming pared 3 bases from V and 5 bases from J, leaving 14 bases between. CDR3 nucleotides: TGTGCCAGCAGCTTGGGGGCAGGGCACGACGAGCAGTACTTC. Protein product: CASSLGAGHDEQYF.

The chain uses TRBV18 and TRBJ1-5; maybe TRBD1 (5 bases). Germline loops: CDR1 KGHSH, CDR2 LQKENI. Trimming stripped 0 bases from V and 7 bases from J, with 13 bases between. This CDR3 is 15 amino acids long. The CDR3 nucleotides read TGTGCCAGCTCACCACCAGGGGTAGGGCACCAGCCCCAGCATTTT. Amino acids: CASSPPGVGHQPQHF.

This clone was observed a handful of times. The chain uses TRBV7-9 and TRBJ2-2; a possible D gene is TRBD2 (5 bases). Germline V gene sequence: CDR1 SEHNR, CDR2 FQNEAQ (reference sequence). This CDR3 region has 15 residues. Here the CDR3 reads CSGEAGLFYTGELFF. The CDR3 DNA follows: TGTTCCGGCGAAGCCGGACTCTTCTACACCGGGGAGCTGTTTTTT.

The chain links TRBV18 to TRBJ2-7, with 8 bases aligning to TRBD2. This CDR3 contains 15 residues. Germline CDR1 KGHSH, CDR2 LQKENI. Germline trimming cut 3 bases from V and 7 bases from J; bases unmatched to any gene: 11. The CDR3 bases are TGTGCCAGCTCACCCGGACTAGCTAGCCTTTTAGAGCAGTACTTC. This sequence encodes CASSPGLASLLEQYF.

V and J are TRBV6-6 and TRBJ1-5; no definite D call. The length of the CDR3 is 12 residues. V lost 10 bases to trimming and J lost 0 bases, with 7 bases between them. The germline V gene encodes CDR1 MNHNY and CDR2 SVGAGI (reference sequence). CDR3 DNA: TGTGCCACCCAGTTTAGCAATCAGCCCCAGCATTTT. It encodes CATQFSNQPQHF.

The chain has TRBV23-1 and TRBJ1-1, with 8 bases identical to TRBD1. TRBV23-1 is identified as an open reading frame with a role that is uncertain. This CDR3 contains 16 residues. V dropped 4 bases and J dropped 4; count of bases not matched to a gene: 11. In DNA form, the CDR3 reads TGCGCCAGCAGTCGCACCTTGACAGGGGTGGCCACTGAAGCTTTCTTT. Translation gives CASSRTLTGVATEAFF.

The CDR3 loop reads CSVGTGMGTDTQYF. The DNA for the CDR3 is TGCAGCGTTGGGACAGGGATGGGCACAGATACGCAGTATTTT. The chain joins TRBV29-1 to TRBJ2-3, with 8 nucleotides matching TRBD1. In germline, CDR1 is SQVTM, CDR2 ANQGSEA. The length of the CDR3 is 14 residues. V was clipped by 4 bases and J by 1 base; unmatched bases: 4.

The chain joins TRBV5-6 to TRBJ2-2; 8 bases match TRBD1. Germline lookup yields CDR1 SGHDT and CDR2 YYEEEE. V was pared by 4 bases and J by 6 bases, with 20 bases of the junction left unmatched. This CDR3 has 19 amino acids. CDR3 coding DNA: TGTGCCAGCAGCCAAAGACCGTGGACAGGGCGAACGAGGCCCGGGGAGCTGTTTTTT. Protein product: CASSQRPWTGRTRPGELFF.

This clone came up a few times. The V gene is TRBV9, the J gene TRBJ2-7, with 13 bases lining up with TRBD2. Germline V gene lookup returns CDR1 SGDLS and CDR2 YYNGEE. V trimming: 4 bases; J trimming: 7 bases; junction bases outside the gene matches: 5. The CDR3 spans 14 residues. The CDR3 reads CASSTTSGGREQYF. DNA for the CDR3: TGTGCCAGCAGCACGACTAGCGGGGGGCGTGAGCAGTACTTC.

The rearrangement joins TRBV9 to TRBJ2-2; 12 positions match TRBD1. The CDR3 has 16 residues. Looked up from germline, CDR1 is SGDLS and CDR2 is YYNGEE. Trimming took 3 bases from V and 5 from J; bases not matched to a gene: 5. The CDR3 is CASSAGQGALTGELFF. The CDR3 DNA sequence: TGTGCCAGCAGCGCGGGACAGGGGGCCTTAACCGGGGAGCTGTTTTTT.

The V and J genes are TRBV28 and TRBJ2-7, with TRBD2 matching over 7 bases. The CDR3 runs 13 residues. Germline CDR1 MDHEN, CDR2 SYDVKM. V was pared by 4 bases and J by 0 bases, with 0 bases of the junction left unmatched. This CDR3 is CASSWGGSYEQYF. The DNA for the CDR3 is TGTGCCAGCAGTTGGGGGGGCTCCTACGAGCAGTACTTC.

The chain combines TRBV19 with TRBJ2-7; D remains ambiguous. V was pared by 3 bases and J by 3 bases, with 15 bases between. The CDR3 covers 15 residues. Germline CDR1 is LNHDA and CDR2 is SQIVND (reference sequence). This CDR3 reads CASSMGRGPNYEQYF. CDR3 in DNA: TGTGCCAGTAGTATGGGTCGAGGCCCCAACTACGAGCAGTACTTC.

The CDR3 DNA follows: TGCGCCAGCAGGGGTAGCGGGAGAGTCACCGGGGAGCTGTTTTTT. Translated: CASRGSGRVTGELFF. The J gene is TRBJ2-2, the V gene TRBV5-1; TRBD2 matches 9 bases. The CDR3 is 15 residues long. Looked up from germline, CDR1 is SGHRS and CDR2 is YFSETQ. V shed 5 bases, J shed 4 bases, and the junction held 6 bases outside the gene matches.

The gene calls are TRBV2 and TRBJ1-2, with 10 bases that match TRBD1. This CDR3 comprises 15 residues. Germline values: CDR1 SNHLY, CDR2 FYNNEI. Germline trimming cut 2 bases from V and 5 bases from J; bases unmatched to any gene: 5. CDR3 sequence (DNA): TGTGCCAGCAGTGAAAGGAGGACAGGGGGATATGGCTACACCTTC. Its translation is CASSERRTGGYGYTF.

The CDR3 sequence is CASSIAGPINYGYTF. CDR3 nucleotide sequence: TGTGCCAGTAGTATTGCGGGCCCTATTAACTATGGCTACACCTTC. The chain links TRBV19 to TRBJ1-2; no clear D gene. Trimming removed 3 bases at V and 1 base at J, with 12 bases between. This CDR3 spans 15 amino acids. CDR1 is LNHDA and CDR2 is SQIVND in the germline V gene (reference sequence).

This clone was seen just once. The CDR3 here is CASSSDKVDTEAFF. CDR3 DNA sequence: TGTGCCAGCAGCTCGGACAAGGTTGACACTGAAGCTTTCTTT. The chain employs TRBV12-1 and TRBJ1-1; TRBD1 is taken as the D call from the table, unchecked against the DNA. TRBV12-1 is a pseudogene segment. The length of the CDR3 is 14 residues.

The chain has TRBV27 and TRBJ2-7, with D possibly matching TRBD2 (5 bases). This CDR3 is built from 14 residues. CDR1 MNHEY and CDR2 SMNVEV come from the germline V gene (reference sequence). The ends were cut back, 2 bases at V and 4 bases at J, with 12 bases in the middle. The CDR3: CASSLGRSGYEQYF. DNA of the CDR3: TGTGCCAGCAGTTTAGGGCGAAGCGGTTACGAGCAGTACTTC.

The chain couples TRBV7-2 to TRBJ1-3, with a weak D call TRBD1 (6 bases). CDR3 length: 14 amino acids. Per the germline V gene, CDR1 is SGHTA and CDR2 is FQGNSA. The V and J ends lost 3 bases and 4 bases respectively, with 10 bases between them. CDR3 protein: CASSFGQRGNTIYF. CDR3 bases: TGTGCCAGCAGCTTCGGACAGCGGGGAAACACCATATATTTT. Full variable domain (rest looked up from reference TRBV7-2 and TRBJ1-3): GAGVSQSPSNKVTEKGKDVELRCDPISGHTALYWYRQSLGQGLEFLIYFQGNSAPDKSGLPSDRFSAERTGGSVSTLTIQRTQQEDSAVYLCASSFGQRGNTIYFGEGSWLTVV.

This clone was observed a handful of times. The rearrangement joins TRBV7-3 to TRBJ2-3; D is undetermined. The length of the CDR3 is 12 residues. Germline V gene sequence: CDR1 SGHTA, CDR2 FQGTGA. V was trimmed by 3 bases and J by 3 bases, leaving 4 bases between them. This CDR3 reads CASSFSTDTQYF. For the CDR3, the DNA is TGTGCCAGCAGCTTTTCGACAGATACGCAGTATTTT.

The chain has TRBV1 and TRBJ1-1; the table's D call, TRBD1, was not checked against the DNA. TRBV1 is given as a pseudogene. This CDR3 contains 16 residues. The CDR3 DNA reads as TGCACCAGGAGAGCCGGGACAGGGGCACTGAACACTGAAGCTTTCTTT. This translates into CTRRAGTGALNTEAFF.

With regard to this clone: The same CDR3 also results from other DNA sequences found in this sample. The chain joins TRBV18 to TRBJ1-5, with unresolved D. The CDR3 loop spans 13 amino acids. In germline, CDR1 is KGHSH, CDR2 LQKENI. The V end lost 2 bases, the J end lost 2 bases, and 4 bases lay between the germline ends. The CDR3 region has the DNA TGTGCCAGCTCACCAGGGCGCAATCAGCCCCAGCATTTT. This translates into CASSPGRNQPQHF.

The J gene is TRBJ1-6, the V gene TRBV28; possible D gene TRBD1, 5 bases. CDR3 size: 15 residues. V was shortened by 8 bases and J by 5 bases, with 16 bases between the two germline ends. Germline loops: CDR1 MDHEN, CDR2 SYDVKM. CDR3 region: CASSGGGLNNSPLHF. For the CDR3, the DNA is TGTGCCAGCTCCGGGGGAGGCCTTAATAATTCACCCCTCCACTTT. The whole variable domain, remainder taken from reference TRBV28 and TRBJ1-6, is DVKVTQSSRYLVKRTGEKVFLECVQDMDHENMFWYRQDPGLGLRLIYFSYDVKMKEKGDIPEGYSVSREKKERFSLILESASTNQTSMYLCASSGGGLNNSPLHFGNGTRLTVT.

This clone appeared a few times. This CDR3 is CASSQTGGNSPLHF. For the CDR3, the DNA is TGTGCCAGTAGTCAGACAGGGGGAAATTCACCCCTCCACTTT. The V call is TRBV19, the J call TRBJ1-6; TRBD1 aligns across 9 bases. The junction had 3 bases not matched to a gene; V was cut back by 5 bases and J by 7 bases. This CDR3 has 14 residues. CDR1 is LNHDA, CDR2 SQIVND, per germline (reference sequence).

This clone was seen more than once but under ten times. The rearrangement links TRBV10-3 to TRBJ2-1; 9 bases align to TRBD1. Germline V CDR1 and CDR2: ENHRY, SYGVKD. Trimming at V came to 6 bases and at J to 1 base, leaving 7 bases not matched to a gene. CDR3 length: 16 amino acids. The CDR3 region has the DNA TGTGCCATCAGCATAGCCGGGACAGGGTCCTACAATGAGCAGTTCTTC. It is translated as CAISIAGTGSYNEQFF.

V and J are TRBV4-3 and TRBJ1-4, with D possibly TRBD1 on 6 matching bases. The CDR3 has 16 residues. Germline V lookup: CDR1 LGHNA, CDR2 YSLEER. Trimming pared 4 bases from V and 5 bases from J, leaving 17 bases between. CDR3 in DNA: TGCGCCAGCAGCCCGACCGGGGGGGCAGAGAATGAAAAACTGTTTTTT. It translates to CASSPTGGAENEKLFF.